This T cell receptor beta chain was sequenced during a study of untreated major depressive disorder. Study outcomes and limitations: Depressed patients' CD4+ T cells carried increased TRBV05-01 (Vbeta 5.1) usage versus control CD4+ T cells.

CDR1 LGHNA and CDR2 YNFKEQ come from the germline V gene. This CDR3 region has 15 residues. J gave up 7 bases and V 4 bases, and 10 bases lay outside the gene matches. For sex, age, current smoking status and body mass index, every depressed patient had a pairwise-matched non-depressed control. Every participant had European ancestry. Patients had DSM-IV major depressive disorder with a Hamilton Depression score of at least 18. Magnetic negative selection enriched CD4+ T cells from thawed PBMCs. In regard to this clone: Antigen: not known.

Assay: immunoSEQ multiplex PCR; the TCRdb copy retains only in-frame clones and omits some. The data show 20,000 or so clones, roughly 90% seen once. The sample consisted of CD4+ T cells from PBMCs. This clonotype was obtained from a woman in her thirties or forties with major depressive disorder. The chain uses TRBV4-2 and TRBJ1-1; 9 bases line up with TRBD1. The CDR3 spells CASSPSDRGSGEAFF. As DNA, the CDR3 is TGTGCCAGCAGCCCCTCCGACAGGGGGTCTGGTGAAGCTTTCTTT.